The rows below give T cell receptor beta chains drawn from one sample of a study of cytomegalovirus exposure and HLA in healthy donors. Assay: immunoSEQ multiplex PCR; the TCRdb copy retains only in-frame clones and omits some. The sample shows around 58,000 clones, around 77% of them seen only once. Sequenced material: PBMCs. These receptors were obtained from a male donor in good health and CMV-seropositive. The CDR3 runs from the conserved cysteine through the conserved F or W. The order of the fields is V gene, D gene, J gene, clone size, CDR3 DNA, CDR3 protein. The D gene is left open where the match is weak. Clone size appears in some rows only: once, few, many, or a class for an expanded clone.

TRBV21-1,.,TRBJ2-7,.,TGTGCCAGCAGCAAAGATAGCGGGGGGGCAACCTACGAGCAGTACTTC,CASSKDSGGATYEQYF
TRBV30,.,TRBJ2-7,once,TGTGCCTGGAGTGTATCGTTCGGGGACGAGCAGTACTTC,CAWSVSFGDEQYF
TRBV5-6,TRBD2,TRBJ2-1,.,TGTGCCAGCAGCTTGCGGGGACTAGTAGGCAATGAGCAGTTCTTC,CASSLRGLVGNEQFF
TRBV5-5,TRBD1,TRBJ2-2,.,TGTGCCAGCAGCTTTCATGGACAGGGCGAGAAGACCGGGGAGCTGTTTTTT,CASSFHGQGEKTGELFF
TRBV9,.,TRBJ2-7,.,TGTGCCAGCAGCGGAGGACAGTCCTCGTTGTACGAGCAGTACTTC,CASSGGQSSLYEQYF
TRBV6-6,.,TRBJ1-1,.,TGTGCCAGCAGTTACGGGGGCTCGCGGTCTGAAGCTTTCTTT,CASSYGGSRSEAFF
TRBV7-9,.,TRBJ2-7,few,TGTGCCAGCAGCTTAGTCCCAAGAGAAGCCTACGAGCAGTACTTC,CASSLVPREAYEQYF
TRBV2,.,TRBJ2-5,.,TGTGCCAGCAGAGCAGGGTTTCAAGAGACCCAGTACTTC,CASRAGFQETQYF
TRBV19,TRBD1,TRBJ1-2,.,TGTGCCAGTAGACCGGGACAGGGAATGCTCTATGGCTACACCTTC,CASRPGQGMLYGYTF
TRBV19,.,TRBJ1-2,.,TGTGCCAGTAGTACGACTGTGGTGGCTAGTCATGGCTACACCTTC,CASSTTVVASHGYTF
TRBV7-3,.,TRBJ2-7,.,TGTGCCAGCAGCTTGTCGAGGGCGCCAAACGAGCAGTACTTC,CASSLSRAPNEQYF
TRBV19,.,TRBJ2-2,.,TGTGCCAGTAGTCGACAGGCCCCGAACACCGGGGAGCTGTTTTTT,CASSRQAPNTGELFF
TRBV9,.,TRBJ2-2,once,TGTGCCAGCAGCGCCGGGAACACCGGGGAGCTGTTTTTT,CASSAGNTGELFF
TRBV25-1,.,TRBJ1-3,.,TGTGCCAGCAGCCCTAGAGACCGATACTCTGGAAACACCATATATTTT,CASSPRDRYSGNTIYF
TRBV11-2,.,TRBJ2-7,.,TGTGCCAGCAGCTTAGAGGCAAACTACGAGCAGTACTTC,CASSLEANYEQYF
TRBV5-1,TRBD1,TRBJ2-4,.,TGCGCCAGCAGCTTGGGACGGACAGGCAGGGCTACAAACATTCAGTACTTC,CASSLGRTGRATNIQYF